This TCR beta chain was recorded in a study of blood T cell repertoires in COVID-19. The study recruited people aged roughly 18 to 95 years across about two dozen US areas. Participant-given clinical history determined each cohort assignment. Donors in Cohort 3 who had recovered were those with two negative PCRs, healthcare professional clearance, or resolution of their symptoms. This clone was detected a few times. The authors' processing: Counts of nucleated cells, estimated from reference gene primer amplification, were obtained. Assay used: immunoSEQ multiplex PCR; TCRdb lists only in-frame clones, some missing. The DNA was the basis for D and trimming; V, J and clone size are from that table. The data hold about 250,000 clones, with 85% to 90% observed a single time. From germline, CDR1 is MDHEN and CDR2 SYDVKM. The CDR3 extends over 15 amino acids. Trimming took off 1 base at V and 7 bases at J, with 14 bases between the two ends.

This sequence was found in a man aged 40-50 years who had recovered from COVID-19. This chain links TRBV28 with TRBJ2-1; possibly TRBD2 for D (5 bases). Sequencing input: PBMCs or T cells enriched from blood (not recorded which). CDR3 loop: CASSLSGYVRNEQFF. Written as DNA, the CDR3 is TGTGCCAGCAGTTTATCGGGGTACGTAAGAAATGAGCAGTTCTTC.